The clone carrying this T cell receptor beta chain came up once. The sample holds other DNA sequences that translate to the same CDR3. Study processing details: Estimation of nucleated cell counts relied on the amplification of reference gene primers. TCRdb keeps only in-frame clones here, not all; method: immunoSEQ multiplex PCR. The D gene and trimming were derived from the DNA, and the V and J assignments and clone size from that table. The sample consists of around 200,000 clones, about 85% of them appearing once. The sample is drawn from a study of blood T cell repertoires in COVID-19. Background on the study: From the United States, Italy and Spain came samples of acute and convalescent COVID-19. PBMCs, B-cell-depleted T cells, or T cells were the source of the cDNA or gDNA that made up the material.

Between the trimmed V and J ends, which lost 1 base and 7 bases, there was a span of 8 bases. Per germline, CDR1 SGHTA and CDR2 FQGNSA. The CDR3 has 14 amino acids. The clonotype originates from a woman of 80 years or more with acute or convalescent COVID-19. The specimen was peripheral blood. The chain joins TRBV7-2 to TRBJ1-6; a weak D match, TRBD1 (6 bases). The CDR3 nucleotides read TGTGCCAGCAGCTTAGGCAGGGGAAATTCACCCCTCCACTTT. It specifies CASSLGRGNSPLHF.